Sequencing of this T cell receptor beta chain was carried out in a study of T-cell reconstitution after alpha-beta-depleted transplantation in children. There are many counts of this clonotype. Its antigen is unknown. Looked up from germline, CDR1 is SGDLS and CDR2 is YYNGEE. The trim removed 0 bases at V and 4 bases at J, leaving 5 bases unmatched. The CDR3 sequence is 16 residues long. Study conclusions and caveats: Diversity of TCRbeta at day 60 was high in some patients, arising from surviving recipient T cells and thymic progenitors. Newly produced T cells mostly accounted for T-cell counts and diversity one year post-transplant. Several hundred graft clones that had expanded were reportedly the source of alpha-beta T cells about two months after transplant.

The library targeted TCRbeta and was prepared with unique molecular identifiers. TCRdb recomputed calls from the PCR reads with MiXCR, one row per CDR3 protein. In the table there are 250,000 to 300,000 distinct CDR3 sequences, about 7.3% of which are singletons. The sequence derives from a female patient younger than 10 who had a stem cell transplant for Fanconi anemia, so the T cells may come from the graft donor. The sequenced sample was peripheral blood, obtained 360 days after TCRalphabeta/CD19-depleted stem cell transplant. The chain joins TRBV9 to TRBJ2-2; TRBD1 agrees at 8 bases. In DNA form, the CDR3 reads TGTGCCAGCAGCGTAGTGGACAGGGCGGGCACCGGGGAGCTGTTTTTT. This codes for CASSVVDRAGTGELFF.